These 23 T cell receptor beta chains came from one sample sequenced in a study of neurological immune-mediated disorders. Using its own MiXCR run on the 5' RACE reads, TCRdb lists one record per CDR3 protein. The sample gives 100,000 to 150,000 distinct CDR3 sequences, 3.2% of which show up once; 1.3% is in the top ten. The sequenced material came from PBMCs. These TCRs come from a woman aged 25 to 39 with multiple sclerosis.

This clonotype has at least ten counts. The chain combines TRBV7-9 with TRBJ1-5; no clear D gene. The CDR3 extends over 13 amino acids. V shed 8 bases and J shed 3 bases, with 11 bases lying between them. CDR1 SEHNR and CDR2 FQNEAQ come from the germline V gene (reference sequence). CDR3 protein: CASGSEFNQPQHF. The CDR3 nucleotides read TGTGCCAGCGGGTCGGAGTTCAATCAGCCCCAGCATTTT. The whole variable domain, filled in from reference TRBV7-9 and TRBJ1-5, reads DTGVSQNPRHKITKRGQNVTFRCDPISEHNRLYWYRQTLGQGPEFLTYFQNEAQLEKSRLLSDRFSAERPKGSFSTLEIQRTEQGDSAMYLCASGSEFNQPQHFGDGTRLSIL.

This clonotype occurred many times. The chain combines TRBV5-1 with TRBJ1-2, with 9 bases fitting TRBD1. Trimming at V came to 2 bases and at J to 7 bases, leaving 3 bases not matched to a gene. This CDR3 spans 13 amino acids. Germline V lookup: CDR1 SGHRS, CDR2 YFSETQ. CDR3 sequence reads: CASSFRDRAGYTF. CDR3 coding DNA: TGCGCCAGCAGCTTCCGGGACAGGGCTGGCTACACCTTC.

This clonotype showed up many times. The chain links TRBV7-9 to TRBJ1-2; 8 nucleotides agree with TRBD1. The CDR3 contains 13 residues. CDR1 SEHNR and CDR2 FQNEAQ come from the germline V gene (reference sequence). The V and J ends lost 5 bases and 6 bases, in that order; junction bases with no gene match: 5. The CDR3 is CASSTRTGNGYTF. The CDR3 region has the DNA TGTGCCAGCAGCACCAGGACAGGGAATGGCTACACCTTC.

Ten or more counts support this clonotype. The chain uses TRBV20-1 and TRBJ2-1; no reliable D call. CDR1 is DFQATT, CDR2 SNEGSKA, per germline (reference sequence). V lost 6 bases, J lost 4 bases, and 13 bases lay in between. The CDR3 loop spans 13 amino acids. CDR3 loop: CSAQSGPYNEQFF. DNA for the CDR3: TGCAGTGCCCAGTCCGGGCCTTACAATGAGCAGTTCTTC.

This clonotype was found many times. CDR3 bases: TGCGCCAGCAGCTTTTTTGGGCCCCCGGGGGAGCAGTTCTTC. Its protein product is CASSFFGPPGEQFF. This sequence joins TRBV5-1 and TRBJ2-1; tentatively, D is TRBD2 (5 bases). Trimming took off 2 bases at V and 10 bases at J, with 16 bases between the two ends. CDR3 length: 14 amino acids. The germline CDR1 and CDR2 sequences are SGHRS and YFSETQ.

Ten or more counts support this clonotype. The chain carries TRBV30 and TRBJ2-1; 11 bases agree with TRBD2. Germline V gene sequence: CDR1 GTSNPN, CDR2 SVGIG (reference sequence). J was trimmed by 2 bases and V by 3 bases; bases with no gene match: 3. This CDR3 spans 15 amino acids. The CDR3 DNA sequence: TGTGCCTGGAGCGCACTAGCGGGGGCCTACAATGAGCAGTTCTTC. Protein: CAWSALAGAYNEQFF. The variable domain in full, with the rest retrieved from reference TRBV30 and TRBJ2-1, is SQTIHQWPATLVQPVGSPLSLECTVEGTSNPNLYWYRQAAGRGLQLLFYSVGIGQISSEVPQNLSASRPQDRQFILSSKKLLLSDSGFYLCAWSALAGAYNEQFFGPGTRLTVL.

This clonotype was seen many times. The chain links TRBV5-1 to TRBJ2-1, with 13 bases fitting TRBD2. Per germline, CDR1 SGHRS and CDR2 YFSETQ. With V trimmed by 2 bases and J by 10 bases, 6 bases remained unmatched. This CDR3 spans 15 amino acids. The CDR3 region has the DNA TGCGCCAGCAGCTTCGGACTAGCGGGGGTTGAGGAGCAGTTCTTC. Residues: CASSFGLAGVEEQFF.

Regarding this clonotype: Being one base from a much bigger clone, this may be a read error. The chain recombines TRBV20-1 with TRBJ2-6, with a possible D match to TRBD1 (6 bases). Germline CDR1 DFQATT, CDR2 SNEGSKA (reference sequence). The CDR3 length is 14 residues. V shed 3 bases and J shed 8 bases, with 14 bases lying between them. CDR3 amino acids: CSASDKRGTNVLTF. CDR3 in DNA: TGCAGTGCTAGCGACAAGAGGGGGACCAACGTCCTGACTTTC.

This clonotype was recorded many times. The chain combines TRBV4-3 with TRBJ2-7; a weak D match, TRBD2 (5 bases). The CDR3 loop spans 12 amino acids. The germline gives CDR1 LGHNA, CDR2 YSLEER. V lost 2 bases to trimming and J lost 6 bases, with 8 bases between them. The CDR3 sequence is CASSQTSREQYF. The CDR3 DNA follows: TGCGCCAGCAGCCAAACTAGTCGCGAGCAGTACTTC.

This clonotype was counted ten times or more. The rearrangement joins TRBV10-3 to TRBJ2-3, with TRBD1 matching 8 bases. The CDR3 has 16 residues. The germline V gene encodes CDR1 ENHRY and CDR2 SYGVKD. V shed 2 bases, J shed 1 base, and the junction held 5 bases outside the gene matches. CDR3 nucleotide sequence: TGTGCCATCAGTGAGGCTATGGGACAGGGCACAGATACGCAGTATTTT. It yields the protein CAISEAMGQGTDTQYF.

There are many counts of this clonotype. V and J are TRBV11-3 and TRBJ1-6; D not certain. Germline CDR1 reads SGHNT; CDR2 reads YENEEA. This CDR3 region has 13 residues. The V and J ends lost 5 bases and 9 bases respectively, with 11 bases between them. In DNA, the CDR3 is TGTGCCAGCAGCGCAAACCGGGGTTCACCCCTCCACTTT. It translates to CASSANRGSPLHF.

Details on this clonotype: This may arise from a read error, as a much more abundant clone is one base away. The genes are TRBV20-1 and TRBJ1-2; no clear D gene. V lost 6 bases, J lost 0 bases, and 8 bases lay in between. Germline CDR1 DFQATT, CDR2 SNEGSKA (reference sequence). The CDR3 runs to 12 residues. The CDR3 DNA is TGCAGTGCAACCGGTTCTAACTATGGCTACACCTTC. Amino acid sequence: CSATGSNYGYTF.

This clonotype appeared a few times. A much larger clone lies a single base off, so this may be a read error. The rearrangement links TRBV7-8 to TRBJ2-7, with 12 positions matching TRBD2. This CDR3 is built from 15 residues. V lost 8 bases, J lost 4 bases, and 9 bases stayed unmatched. Per the germline V gene, CDR1 is SGHVS and CDR2 is FQNEAQ. CDR3 residues: CASGYGLAGIYEQYF. CDR3 nucleotides: TGTGCCAGCGGATACGGACTAGCGGGAATATACGAGCAGTACTTC.

In its sample, this clonotype was seen many times. V is TRBV7-9 and J is TRBJ2-1, with 9 bases identical to TRBD2. Germline assignment: CDR1 SEHNR and CDR2 FQNEAQ (reference sequence). This CDR3 contains 14 residues. The junction had 7 bases not matched to a gene; V was cut back by 5 bases and J by 8 bases. The CDR3 region has the DNA TGTGCCAGCAGCCCTCAGCGGGGGGTCGATGAGCAGTTCTTC. Translated, it gives CASSPQRGVDEQFF.

The chain employs TRBV20-1 and TRBJ1-2; TRBD1 matches 7 bases. In germline, CDR1 is DFQATT, CDR2 SNEGSKA (reference sequence). Losses at the gene ends were 5 bases for V and 7 bases for J; bases not matched to a gene: 13. CDR3 length: 14 amino acids. CDR3 DNA: TGCAGTGCTCGCACGTTCGACAGGGTGGGTGGCTACACCTTC. It codes for CSARTFDRVGGYTF.

There are many counts of this clonotype. The chain employs TRBV7-8 and TRBJ2-3, with 15 nucleotides matching TRBD2. This CDR3 has 21 residues. J gave up 1 base and V 0 bases, and 11 bases lay outside the gene matches. Looked up from germline, CDR1 is SGHVS and CDR2 is FQNEAQ. The CDR3 reads CASSLADGLAGGPIRTDTQYF. The CDR3 DNA sequence: TGTGCCAGCAGCTTAGCGGACGGACTAGCGGGGGGGCCGATTCGCACAGATACGCAGTATTTT.

In its sample, this clonotype was seen many times. The chain recombines TRBV12-3 or TRBV12-4 with TRBJ2-6; no clear D gene. The V and J ends lost 5 bases and 3 bases respectively, with 8 bases between them. This CDR3 region has 14 residues. CDR3 residues: CASSVVGGANVLTF. The CDR3 nucleotides are TGTGCCAGCAGTGTTGTCGGTGGGGCCAACGTCCTGACTTTC.

This clonotype has ten or more counts. This sequence joins TRBV7-8 and TRBJ2-1; D unresolved. V was clipped by 1 base and J by 0 bases, with 7 bases between them. The CDR3 sequence is 15 residues long. Germline lookup yields CDR1 SGHVS and CDR2 FQNEAQ. The CDR3: CASSLDPTSYNEQFF. The DNA of the CDR3 is TGTGCCAGCAGCTTAGATCCTACCTCCTACAATGAGCAGTTCTTC.

This clonotype was recorded at least ten times. This sequence joins TRBV20-1 and TRBJ2-4; 9 bases agree with TRBD1. In germline, CDR1 is DFQATT, CDR2 SNEGSKA (reference sequence). Germline trimming cut 1 base from V and 9 bases from J; bases unmatched to any gene: 4. The length of the CDR3 is 13 residues. CDR3: CSARGGQGSIQYF. Here the CDR3 DNA reads TGCAGTGCTAGAGGGGGACAGGGTAGCATTCAGTACTTC.

This clonotype was seen many times. The V and J genes are TRBV12-3 or TRBV12-4 and TRBJ1-4, with 7 bases identical to TRBD1. V lost 6 bases, J lost 7 bases, and 8 bases stayed unmatched. The CDR3 loop spans 14 amino acids. This CDR3 reads CASSPGTAGEKLFF. DNA for the CDR3: TGTGCCAGCAGCCCCGGGACAGCCGGTGAAAAACTGTTTTTT.

This clonotype was seen ten or more times. This rearrangement joins TRBV5-1 to TRBJ2-6, with D possibly TRBD1 on 5 matching bases. Trimming removed 1 base from V and 2 bases from J, with 7 bases in between. Germline-derived CDR1 and CDR2 are SGHRS and YFSETQ. The CDR3 runs to 15 residues. The CDR3 DNA follows: TGCGCCAGCAGCTTGAAAGGGGCTGGGGCCAACGTCCTGACTTTC. This translates into CASSLKGAGANVLTF.

This clonotype was seen ten or more times. The chain is built from TRBV29-1 and TRBJ2-3; D perhaps matches TRBD1 (5 bases). Germline V lookup: CDR1 SQVTM, CDR2 ANQGSEA. This CDR3 comprises 14 residues. The V and J ends lost 1 base and 3 bases respectively, with 11 bases between them. The DNA for the CDR3 is TGCAGCGTTGAAGGGTTCCAGGGTACAGATACGCAGTATTTT. This codes for CSVEGFQGTDTQYF.

This clonotype was seen ten or more times. The chain combines TRBV14 with TRBJ2-3; unclear D gene. The V and J ends lost 4 bases and 2 bases respectively, with 10 bases between them. Per germline, CDR1 SGHDN and CDR2 FVKESK. CDR3 size: 14 residues. This chain's CDR3 is CASSPTPFTDTQYF. The CDR3 coding sequence is TGTGCCAGCAGCCCCACCCCGTTCACAGATACGCAGTATTTT.